The 21 T cell receptor beta chains listed next were all sequenced from one sample in a study of T cell responses to AZD1222 COVID-19 vaccine. Assay: immunoSEQ multiplex PCR; the TCRdb copy retains only in-frame clones and omits some. The table shows about 120,000 clones, with approximately 83% occurring only once. Sequenced material: peripheral blood, taken on day 0 of AZD1222 vaccination. Receptors originate from an adult in good health.

The chain combines TRBV19 with TRBJ2-1; 13 bases are shared with TRBD2. The V and J ends lost 7 bases and 7 bases, in that order; junction bases with no gene match: 7. Germline CDR1 is LNHDA and CDR2 is SQIVND (reference sequence). The CDR3 has 15 residues. Here the CDR3 reads CASNLLAGGLNEQFF. CDR3 DNA: TGTGCCAGTAACCTACTAGCGGGGGGGTTGAATGAGCAGTTCTTC.

CDR3 in DNA: TGTGCCAGCAGCCAAGGAAGCGGCCAGCCCCAGCATTTT. Encoded protein: CASSQGSGQPQHF. This chain connects TRBV4-2 to TRBJ1-5; no firm D call. V was trimmed by 1 base and J by 7 bases, leaving 8 bases between them. This CDR3 is built from 13 residues. The V gene's germline CDR1 is LGHNA and CDR2 YNFKEQ.

This chain links TRBV7-9 with TRBJ1-1; D is possibly TRBD1 (5 bases). Looked up from germline, CDR1 is SEHNR and CDR2 is FQNEAQ (reference sequence). The CDR3 has 13 amino acids. V was pared by 5 bases and J by 8 bases, with 15 bases between. For the CDR3, the DNA is TGTGCCAGCAGCAAAGGGGCAAGAAACGAAGCTTTCTTT. It translates to CASSKGARNEAFF.

The rearrangement joins TRBV10-3 to TRBJ1-2, with a tentative D call TRBD1 (6 bases). The CDR3 is made up of 14 amino acids. Germline-derived CDR1 and CDR2 are ENHRY and SYGVKD. V lost 5 bases, J lost 6 bases, and 16 bases lay in between. CDR3 bases: TGTGCCATCAGTACCATGGGGGGCGACGATGGCTACACCTTC. Its translation is CAISTMGGDDGYTF.

This clone came up once. The chain uses TRBV5-1 and TRBJ2-7, with 9 bases fitting TRBD1. From germline, CDR1 is SGHRS and CDR2 YFSETQ. The CDR3 sequence is 14 residues long. Unmatched junction bases numbered 9, after V lost 4 bases and J lost 7 bases. CDR3 residues: CASSRDRGWGEQYF. In nucleotides, the CDR3 is TGCGCCAGCAGCCGAGACAGGGGGTGGGGTGAGCAGTACTTC.

This CDR3 reads CASSLGFGETQYF. In DNA form, the CDR3 reads TGTGCCAGCAGTTTGGGCTTCGGAGAGACCCAGTACTTC. The chain recombines TRBV12-3 or TRBV12-4 with TRBJ2-5, with D unresolved. Trimming cost V 3 bases and J 4 bases, with 9 bases left between them. The CDR3 totals 13 residues.

The chain is built from TRBV9 and TRBJ2-6; 8 nucleotides agree with TRBD1. V was clipped by 5 bases and J by 0 bases; unmatched bases: 10. The V gene's germline CDR1 is SGDLS and CDR2 YYNGEE. This CDR3 comprises 18 residues. CDR3 nucleotides: TGTGCCAGCAGTGCATGGGGACAGGTCTCCTCTGGGGCCAACGTCCTGACTTTC. It encodes CASSAWGQVSSGANVLTF.

V is TRBV27 and J is TRBJ1-6, with 8 nucleotides matching TRBD1. The J segment lost 6 bases and the V segment lost 5 bases, leaving 6 bases of the junction unmatched. The CDR3 loop spans 15 amino acids. Germline CDR1 reads MNHEY; CDR2 reads SMNVEV (reference sequence). CDR3 in DNA: TGTGCCAGCAGTCTTCAGGGGGCTCGTAATTCACCCCTCCACTTT. Its translation is CASSLQGARNSPLHF.

CDR3 protein: CASSLERATDTQYF. The CDR3 coding sequence is TGTGCCAGCAGCTTAGAGCGGGCTACAGATACGCAGTATTTT. V and J are TRBV7-2 and TRBJ2-3; possible D gene TRBD2, 6 bases. CDR3 length equals 14 residues. The germline V gene has CDR1 SGHTA and CDR2 FQGNSA. With 1 base removed from V and 3 bases from J, the gap between germline ends came to 8 bases.

This chain connects TRBV7-2 to TRBJ1-1; 8 positions match TRBD1. CDR1 and CDR2 (germline): SGHTA, FQGNSA. This CDR3 contains 14 residues. V gave up 1 base and J gave up 4 bases; unmatched junction bases: 2. This chain's CDR3 is CASSLDRGGTEAFF. The CDR3 nucleotides are TGTGCCAGCAGCTTAGACAGGGGGGGCACTGAAGCTTTCTTT.

The chain combines TRBV29-1 with TRBJ2-7; D is possibly TRBD2 (5 bases). The length of the CDR3 is 12 residues. Looked up from germline, CDR1 is SQVTM and CDR2 is ANQGSEA. Trimming left V 5 bases short and J 3 bases short, with 11 bases between. The CDR3 nucleotides are TGCAGCGTTTGGGGAGACTACTACGAGCAGTACTTC. It translates to CSVWGDYYEQYF.

J is TRBJ2-7 and V is TRBV7-9; 13 nucleotides match TRBD2. Looked up from germline, CDR1 is SEHNR and CDR2 is FQNEAQ (reference sequence). J was trimmed by 0 bases and V by 3 bases; bases with no gene match: 2. The CDR3 loop spans 16 amino acids. The CDR3: CASSLGLAGISYEQYF. The CDR3 DNA follows: TGTGCCAGCAGCTTGGGACTAGCGGGAATCTCCTACGAGCAGTACTTC.

The CDR3 spells CSVELTGPSYEQYF. The CDR3 DNA follows: TGCAGCGTTGAGCTGACAGGACCCTCCTACGAGCAGTACTTC. This chain links TRBV29-1 with TRBJ2-7; D might be TRBD1 (6 bases). The germline CDR1 and CDR2 sequences are SQVTM and ANQGSEA. The CDR3 is 14 amino acids. Trimming took off 3 bases at V and 0 bases at J, with 12 bases between the two ends.

V gene TRBV6-5 combines with J gene TRBJ2-7; D remains ambiguous. From germline, CDR1 is MNHEY and CDR2 SVGAGI. Between the trimmed V and J ends, which lost 6 bases and 0 bases, there was a span of 9 bases. This CDR3 is built from 13 residues. The DNA for the CDR3 is TGTGCCAGCAGAAGCAAAGACTCCTACGAGCAGTACTTC. It specifies CASRSKDSYEQYF.

This clone was seen more than once but under ten times. V and J are TRBV4-3 and TRBJ1-5; D might be TRBD1 (6 bases). Germline CDR1 and CDR2: LGHNA and YSLEER. The CDR3 extends over 15 amino acids. Trimming removed 0 bases from V and 7 bases from J, with 13 bases in between. CDR3 nucleotides: TGCGCCAGCAGCCAAGAAGGAGGCAGGGGCCAGCCCCAGCATTTT. Translating gives CASSQEGGRGQPQHF.

The chain employs TRBV30 and TRBJ1-1; 7 nucleotides agree with TRBD1. This CDR3 has 10 residues. CDR1 is GTSNPN and CDR2 is SVGIG in the germline V gene (reference sequence). V shed 8 bases, J shed 9 bases, and the junction held 6 bases outside the gene matches. In nucleotides, the CDR3 is TGTGCCGGCCAACAGGGGAAAGCTTTCTTT. Translation gives CAGQQGKAFF.

This clone was picked up a small number of times. The chain uses TRBV5-5 and TRBJ1-2; tentative D call: TRBD1 (5 bases). The germline gives CDR1 SGHKS, CDR2 YYEKEE (reference sequence). Trimming took off 3 bases at V and 2 bases at J, with 14 bases between the two ends. CDR3 length equals 15 residues. The CDR3 loop is CASSSDGGRNYGYTF. The CDR3 DNA follows: TGTGCCAGCAGCTCCGACGGGGGGAGGAACTATGGCTACACCTTC.

The V and J genes are TRBV30 and TRBJ1-1, with a tentative D call TRBD1 (6 bases). The germline CDR1 and CDR2 sequences are GTSNPN and SVGIG (reference sequence). V lost 3 bases and J 8 bases, leaving 10 bases between the germline ends. The CDR3 length is 11 residues. As DNA, the CDR3 is TGTGCCTGGAGCCCTCAGGGGGAAGCTTTCTTT. Its translation is CAWSPQGEAFF.

This clone appeared once. The chain links TRBV19 to TRBJ2-6; D call uncertain. Germline V gene lookup returns CDR1 LNHDA and CDR2 SQIVND (reference sequence). CDR3 size: 18 residues. Trimming took 5 bases from V and 0 from J, leaving 17 bases between them. CDR3 DNA: TGTGCCAGTAGTTCTTTTTTGTCAGGCAGCTCTGGGGCCAACGTCCTGACTTTC. Its translation: CASSSFLSGSSGANVLTF.

The chain employs TRBV30 and TRBJ1-6, with 7 nucleotides matching TRBD1. The CDR3 is 16 amino acids. In germline, CDR1 is GTSNPN, CDR2 SVGIG (reference sequence). V was pared by 0 bases and J by 9 bases, with 11 bases of the junction left unmatched. This CDR3 is CAWSVPPQGSISPLHF. The CDR3 nucleotides read TGTGCCTGGAGTGTACCCCCACAGGGGTCTATTTCACCCCTCCACTTT.

The chain couples TRBV19 to TRBJ1-1; D is unresolved. V lost 7 bases to trimming and J lost 5 bases, with 17 bases between them. Looked up from germline, CDR1 is LNHDA and CDR2 is SQIVND (reference sequence). The CDR3 runs to 14 residues. Here the CDR3 DNA reads TGTGCCAGTACCATGCCCGGGAGTGGGACTGAAGCTTTCTTT. Protein product: CASTMPGSGTEAFF.